This entry features one TCR beta chain sequence. The antigen is not known. Every bit of the isolated RNA underwent reverse transcription, so sequencing read expressed TCRB transcripts. Clones were read by immunoSEQ multiplex PCR, and TCRdb kept only the in-frame ones, dropping some. Among 200,000 to 300,000 clones listed, under 13% were seen once. The ends were cut back, 0 bases at V and 7 bases at J, with 15 bases in the middle. The V gene's germline CDR1 is MNHEY and CDR2 SVGAGI. This CDR3 region has 15 residues. This specimen comes from a study of beta chain features in type 1 diabetes. Findings and limits, study-wide: The study found moderately but significantly shorter TCRB CDR3s in all four CD4+ subsets of Type 1 diabetes patients.

The source of this sequence is a man under 40 with type 1 diabetes. Material: naive CD4+ T cells from blood. V usage is TRBV6-5 and J usage is TRBJ1-2, with a tentative D call TRBD1 (5 bases). CDR3 bases: TGTGCCAGCAGTTACTCGGTTCGGCAGGGTTTTGGCTACACCTTC. Translated, it gives CASSYSVRQGFGYTF.